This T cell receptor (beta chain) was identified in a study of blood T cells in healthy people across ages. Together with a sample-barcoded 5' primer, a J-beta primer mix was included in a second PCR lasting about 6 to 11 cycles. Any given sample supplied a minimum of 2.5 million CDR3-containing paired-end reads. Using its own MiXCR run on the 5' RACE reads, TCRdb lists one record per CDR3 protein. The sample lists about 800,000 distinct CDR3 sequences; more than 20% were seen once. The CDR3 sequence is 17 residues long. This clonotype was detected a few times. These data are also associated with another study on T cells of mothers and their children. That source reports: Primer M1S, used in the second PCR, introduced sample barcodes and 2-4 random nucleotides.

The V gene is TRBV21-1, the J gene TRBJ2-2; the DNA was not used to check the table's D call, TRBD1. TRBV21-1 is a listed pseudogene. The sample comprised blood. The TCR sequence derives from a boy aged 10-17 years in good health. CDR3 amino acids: CASSKVVGQELTGELFF. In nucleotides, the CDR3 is TGTGCCAGCAGCAAAGTGGTCGGACAGGAGCTTACCGGGGAGCTGTTTTTT.